This T cell receptor (beta chain) was retrieved from a study of cytomegalovirus exposure and HLA in healthy donors. Points on this clone: The antigen is not known.

This CDR3 has 12 amino acids. The germline gives CDR1 GTSNPN, CDR2 SVGIG (reference sequence). The ends were cut back, 5 bases at V and 3 bases at J, with 10 bases in the middle. The study's findings and limits: High specificity and sensitivity for cytomegalovirus status were reported for the classifier. Subsequent analysis found a tendency for first-cohort TCR clusters to co-occur within the 95 to 150 validation repertoires.

Some clones are missing from TCRdb's copy, which holds only in-frame ones; the method was immunoSEQ multiplex PCR. The sample consists of roughly 150,000 clones, about four fifths of them appearing once. The source is a man aged 25-45 years in good health and CMV-seropositive. The chain has TRBV30 and TRBJ1-2; the D gene is possibly TRBD1 (6 bases). Sequencing was carried out using PBMCs. The CDR3: CAWGQWDYGYTF. The CDR3 bases are TGTGCCTGGGGACAGTGGGACTATGGCTACACCTTC.